Shown below are 25 T cell receptor beta chains from a single sample sequenced in a study of T cell responses to AZD1222 COVID-19 vaccine. The data were produced by immunoSEQ multiplex PCR, yet TCRdb's version contains in-frame clones alone and is incomplete. The profile covers some 170,000 clones, with roughly nine tenths appearing a single time and 2.5% to 3% taken by the ten largest. The sequenced sample was peripheral blood, obtained on day 0 of AZD1222 vaccination. The receptor set was obtained from an adult in good health.

CDR3 nucleotide sequence: TGTGCCAGCAGTGAACCCTTGGCAGGGCAACTACTCACAGATACGCAGTATTTT. Encoded protein: CASSEPLAGQLLTDTQYF. The chain couples TRBV6-1 to TRBJ2-3, with a weak D call TRBD1 (5 bases). This CDR3 comprises 18 residues. Germline CDR1 reads MNHNS; CDR2 reads SASEGT. Trimming took off 2 bases at V and 2 bases at J, with 20 bases between the two ends.

The rearrangement joins TRBV28 to TRBJ2-7, with a weak D call TRBD2 (5 bases). V gave up 6 bases and J gave up 5 bases, with 14 bases separating them. The CDR3 contains 13 residues. Germline CDR1 and CDR2: MDHEN and SYDVKM. Here the CDR3 DNA reads TGTGCCAGCAGCCTTAGGCGGGCAGACGAGCAGTACTTC. Amino acids: CASSLRRADEQYF.

The chain joins TRBV2 to TRBJ1-5, with TRBD1 matching over 7 bases. Germline CDR1 is SNHLY and CDR2 is FYNNEI. The J segment lost 0 bases and the V segment lost 6 bases, leaving 11 bases of the junction unmatched. The CDR3 contains 17 residues. CDR3 loop: CASSLRQGVPSNQPQHF. The CDR3 DNA reads TGTGCCAGCAGCTTACGCCAGGGGGTCCCTAGCAATCAGCCCCAGCATTTT.

This clone was recorded only once. The rearrangement links TRBV10-1 to TRBJ2-2, with 10 bases fitting TRBD1. The germline CDR1 and CDR2 sequences are WNHNN and SYGVQD (reference sequence). V shed 3 bases, J shed 4 bases, and the junction held 8 bases outside the gene matches. The CDR3 consists of 17 residues. DNA for the CDR3: TGCGCCAGCAGTGATCCCCGGGACAGGGGCAGCACCGGGGAGCTGTTTTTT. Translation gives CASSDPRDRGSTGELFF.

The chain links TRBV11-2 to TRBJ2-5; 9 bases agree with TRBD2. The germline V gene encodes CDR1 SGHAT and CDR2 FQNNGV. Trimming took 1 base from V and 5 from J; bases not matched to a gene: 2. This CDR3 contains 14 residues. CDR3 nucleotides: TGTGCCAGCAGCTTAGCTCTAGCGGGGGAGACCCAGTACTTC. It specifies CASSLALAGETQYF.

This chain joins TRBV15 and TRBJ1-6; D gene ambiguous. The ends were cut back, 4 bases at V and 0 bases at J, with 10 bases in the middle. The germline V gene encodes CDR1 LNHNV and CDR2 YYDKDF (reference sequence). This CDR3 is 16 amino acids long. This CDR3 is CATSIRGSSYNSPLHF. The CDR3 DNA is TGTGCCACCAGCATAAGAGGAAGCTCCTATAATTCACCCCTCCACTTT. Variable domain in full (rest from reference TRBV15 and TRBJ1-6): DAMVIQNPRYQVTQFGKPVTLSCSQTLNHNVMYWYQQKSSQAPKLLFHYYDKDFNNEADTPDNFQSRRPNTSFCFLDIRSPGLGDTAMYLCATSIRGSSYNSPLHFGNGTRLTVT.

CDR3 bases: TGTGCCAGCAGCTCCGGACCTCTTCCTGGAGAGACCCAGTACTTC. This encodes CASSSGPLPGETQYF. The chain carries TRBV7-6 and TRBJ2-5; D not certain. Germline assignment: CDR1 SGHVS and CDR2 FNYEAQ. The V end lost 4 bases, the J end lost 4 bases, and 16 bases lay between the germline ends. The CDR3 has 15 amino acids.

The chain employs TRBV12-5 and TRBJ2-7, with 7 bases that match TRBD1. CDR3 length: 14 residues. J gave up 3 bases and V 5 bases, and 7 bases lay outside the gene matches. The germline CDR1 and CDR2 sequences are LGHNT and FRNRAP. CDR3 loop: CASGEGTVHYEQYF. DNA for the CDR3: TGTGCTAGTGGTGAGGGGACAGTACACTACGAGCAGTACTTC.

The V and J genes are TRBV6-5 and TRBJ1-2; 9 bases are shared with TRBD1. CDR3 length: 14 amino acids. CDR1 is MNHEY, CDR2 SVGAGI, per germline. V was pared by 6 bases and J by 6 bases, with 8 bases of the junction left unmatched. The DNA of the CDR3 is TGTGCCAGCAGCACCCCACAGGGGGCGGATGGCTACACCTTC. The encoded protein is CASSTPQGADGYTF.

The chain links TRBV3-1 (or the pseudogene TRBV3-2) to TRBJ1-2, with TRBD1 identical over 9 bases. Germline CDR1 reads LGHDT; CDR2 reads YNNKEL (reference sequence). V lost 5 bases, J lost 7 bases, and 8 bases stayed unmatched. This CDR3 spans 14 amino acids. In DNA form, the CDR3 reads TGTGCCAGCAGCACAGGGACAGGGATAGGTGGCTACACCTTC. Translation: CASSTGTGIGGYTF.

This clone was observed a single time. This rearrangement joins TRBV5-1 to TRBJ1-4; tentatively, D is TRBD1 (5 bases). The length of the CDR3 is 15 residues. V lost 3 bases and J lost 8, with 17 bases in between. The germline V gene encodes CDR1 SGHRS and CDR2 YFSETQ. CDR3 sequence (DNA): TGCGCCAGCAGCTACCAACTCGGGGGAGGGGAAAAACTGTTTTTT. This encodes CASSYQLGGGEKLFF.

This chain uses TRBV30 with TRBJ1-5; D might be TRBD1 (5 bases). The V end lost 0 bases, the J end lost 3 bases, and 15 bases lay between the germline ends. This CDR3 spans 16 amino acids. Germline lookup yields CDR1 GTSNPN and CDR2 SVGIG (reference sequence). This CDR3 reads CAWSVSAGVNNQPQHF. The CDR3 nucleotides are TGTGCCTGGAGTGTGTCAGCGGGGGTGAACAATCAGCCCCAGCATTTT.

The J gene is TRBJ2-3, the V gene TRBV29-1; 7 bases align to TRBD1. The CDR3 runs to 13 residues. J lost 2 bases, V lost 6 bases, and 5 bases had no gene match. The germline V gene has CDR1 SQVTM and CDR2 ANQGSEA. CDR3: CSVETGYTDTQYF. The CDR3 DNA is TGCAGCGTGGAGACAGGGTACACAGATACGCAGTATTTT.

The chain uses TRBV14 and TRBJ1-6; TRBD1 matches at 7 bases. The trim removed 6 bases at V and 7 bases at J, leaving 6 bases unmatched. The CDR3 is 14 residues long. Germline assignment: CDR1 SGHDN and CDR2 FVKESK. The CDR3 is CASRLQGRNSPLHF. The CDR3 DNA reads as TGTGCCAGCAGGTTACAGGGGCGGAATTCACCCCTCCACTTT.

V usage is TRBV12-3 or TRBV12-4 and J usage is TRBJ2-1; D gene unclear. Trimming stripped 4 bases from V and 7 bases from J, with 11 bases between. This CDR3 spans 13 amino acids. The DNA of the CDR3 is TGTGCCAGCAGTTCCACGGGCCTGAATGAGCAGTTCTTC. Translating it yields CASSSTGLNEQFF.

The rearrangement links TRBV19 to TRBJ1-1; D is unresolved. The CDR3 is 14 amino acids. V dropped 0 bases and J dropped 2 bases, with 7 bases sitting between them. Looked up from germline, CDR1 is LNHDA and CDR2 is SQIVND (reference sequence). The CDR3 here is CASSIDGFNTEAFF. The CDR3 DNA reads as TGTGCCAGTAGTATAGATGGATTCAACACTGAAGCTTTCTTT.

This sequence joins TRBV3-1 (or the pseudogene TRBV3-2) and TRBJ2-7, with D unresolved. V lost 0 bases, J lost 2 bases, and 11 bases lay in between. From germline, CDR1 is LGHDT and CDR2 YNNKEL (reference sequence). The CDR3 contains 15 residues. The CDR3 nucleotides read TGTGCCAGCAGCCAAGATTCCCTGGTCCCCTACGAGCAGTACTTC. It codes for CASSQDSLVPYEQYF.

The sample holds a few counts of this clone. The V call is TRBV6-5, the J call TRBJ1-2; no clear D. This CDR3 contains 13 residues. V lost 7 bases to trimming and J lost 5 bases, with 14 bases between them. Germline V gene lookup returns CDR1 MNHEY and CDR2 SVGAGI. The CDR3 nucleotides read TGTGCCAGCATGGGCAGCCTAATATATGGCTACACCTTC. Amino acid sequence: CASMGSLIYGYTF.

This chain links TRBV5-4 with TRBJ1-2; D unclear. CDR1 is SGHNT and CDR2 is YYREEE in the germline V gene (reference sequence). CDR3 size: 14 residues. V was cut by 0 bases and J by 7 bases, with 13 bases left in between. CDR3 amino acids: CASSLVGPTGGYTF. CDR3 DNA sequence: TGTGCCAGCAGCTTGGTAGGGCCCACGGGTGGCTACACCTTC.

This chain connects TRBV18 to TRBJ2-1; the D is unclear. Germline V lookup: CDR1 KGHSH, CDR2 LQKENI. This CDR3 region has 15 residues. With 3 bases removed from V and 4 bases from J, the gap between germline ends came to 13 bases. DNA of the CDR3: TGTGCCAGCTCACCGTTAGGACCAGTATACAATGAGCAGTTCTTC. Translation: CASSPLGPVYNEQFF.

DNA of the CDR3: TGTGCCAGTAGTTCCCAGCGGGCCTCCTACGAGCAGTACTTC. Translated: CASSSQRASYEQYF. The chain carries TRBV19 and TRBJ2-7; the D gene is possibly TRBD2 (6 bases). The length of the CDR3 is 14 residues. Germline CDR1 LNHDA, CDR2 SQIVND (reference sequence). V was cut by 5 bases and J by 0 bases, with 11 bases left in between.

This clone has just one count. V gene TRBV18 combines with J gene TRBJ1-5; the D is unclear. The CDR3 runs 16 residues. Per the germline V gene, CDR1 is KGHSH and CDR2 is LQKENI. Trimming shortened V by 3 bases and J by 0 bases, and 12 bases separated the two germline ends. The CDR3 here is CASSPVTQYSNQPQHF. The CDR3 nucleotides are TGTGCCAGCTCACCGGTAACACAATATAGCAATCAGCCCCAGCATTTT.

This clone was counted a single time. This rearrangement joins TRBV5-4 to TRBJ2-1, with 7 bases matching TRBD2. With 4 bases clipped from V and 5 bases from J, the junction kept 15 bases outside the gene matches. CDR3 size: 17 residues. Germline CDR1 SGHNT, CDR2 YYREEE (reference sequence). The CDR3 region is CASSLTNIDRGDNEQFF. The CDR3 DNA is TGTGCCAGCAGCCTAACTAATATCGACCGGGGGGACAATGAGCAGTTCTTC. Together with reference TRBV5-4 and TRBJ2-1, the CDR3 gives the full variable domain: ETGVTQSPTHLIKTRGQQVTLRCSSQSGHNTVSWYQQALGQGPQFIFQYYREEENGRGNFPPRFSGLQFPNYSSELNVNALELDDSALYLCASSLTNIDRGDNEQFFGPGTRLTVL.

Only one count was recorded for this clone. V is TRBV11-2 and J is TRBJ1-1, with TRBD1 as a possible D gene (6 bases). Trimming cost V 1 base and J 3 bases, with 15 bases left between them. The germline gives CDR1 SGHAT, CDR2 FQNNGV. CDR3 size: 16 residues. The CDR3 DNA sequence: TGTGCCAGCAGCTTAGTCACAGGGCCCCGCGACACTGAAGCTTTCTTT. Amino acid sequence: CASSLVTGPRDTEAFF. The complete variable domain, with remaining parts taken from reference TRBV11-2 and TRBJ1-1, reads EAGVAQSPRYKIIEKRQSVAFWCNPISGHATLYWYQQILGQGPKLLIQFQNNGVVDDSQLPKDRFSAERLKGVDSTLKIQPAKLEDSAVYLCASSLVTGPRDTEAFFGQGTRLTVV.

The V and J genes are TRBV28 and TRBJ1-2; 8 positions agree with TRBD1. The germline V gene encodes CDR1 MDHEN and CDR2 SYDVKM. The CDR3 is 14 amino acids. V shed 7 bases and J 4 bases; nucleotides not matched to a gene: 8. CDR3 amino acids: CASTLGDRSYGYTF. Written as DNA, the CDR3 is TGTGCCAGCACCTTGGGGGACAGGTCCTATGGCTACACCTTC.